One sample yielded the 28 T cell receptor beta chains listed below, sequenced in a study of identical twins. TCRdb used MiXCR to reprocess the 5' RACE reads, holding one entry per CDR3 protein. The sample has about 480,000 distinct CDR3 sequences, 13% to 15% seen once. These same data were also listed under a study on yellow fever vaccine responses in identical twins.

The sequencing input was CD4+ T cells sorted from blood. All receptors derive from a woman aged 18-29 years in good health.

In this sample, this clonotype turned up a few times. The CDR3 reads CATSRDLGRNEQFF. Written as DNA, the CDR3 is TGTGCCACCAGCAGAGATCTGGGGAGAAATGAGCAGTTCTTC. The chain employs TRBV15 and TRBJ2-1, with D perhaps matching TRBD2 (5 bases). Germline V gives CDR1 LNHNV, CDR2 YYDKDF (reference sequence). The CDR3 is 14 amino acids. V lost 0 bases to trimming and J lost 7 bases, with 10 bases between them.

V and J are TRBV20-1 and TRBJ2-1, with D unclear. Germline CDR1 reads DFQATT; CDR2 reads SNEGSKA (reference sequence). The CDR3 extends over 11 amino acids. Trimming took off 6 bases at V and 4 bases at J, with 7 bases between the two ends. This CDR3 is CSAPMYNEQFF. Written as DNA, the CDR3 is TGCAGTGCCCCAATGTACAATGAGCAGTTCTTC.

The V gene is TRBV27, the J gene TRBJ1-5; D is unresolved. Germline lookup yields CDR1 MNHEY and CDR2 SMNVEV (reference sequence). V dropped 8 bases and J dropped 9 bases, with 20 bases sitting between them. CDR3 length: 14 amino acids. In DNA form, the CDR3 reads TGTGCCAGCCGGCGGACGGACTTTGATTCGCCCCAGCATTTT. Translated, it gives CASRRTDFDSPQHF.

The genes are TRBV5-5 and TRBJ2-3; D is unclear. Trimming cost V 0 bases and J 2 bases, with 13 bases left between them. This CDR3 spans 16 amino acids. CDR1 SGHKS and CDR2 YYEKEE come from the germline V gene (reference sequence). CDR3 sequence: CASSLVPLLVTDTQYF. The CDR3 nucleotides are TGTGCCAGCAGCTTGGTTCCCCTTCTAGTCACAGATACGCAGTATTTT.

This clonotype was seen repeatedly, ten times or more. This rearrangement joins TRBV2 to TRBJ2-2, with D unresolved. Trimming took off 6 bases at V and 3 bases at J, with 2 bases between the two ends. Germline V lookup: CDR1 SNHLY, CDR2 FYNNEI. The CDR3 has 11 residues. CDR3 nucleotides: TGTGCCAGCAGATACACCGGGGAGCTGTTTTTT. This encodes CASRYTGELFF.

In this sample, this clonotype turned up a few times. This sequence joins TRBV11-2 and TRBJ2-3; tentatively, D is TRBD2 (5 bases). With 4 bases removed from V and 6 bases from J, the gap between germline ends came to 17 bases. Germline V gene lookup returns CDR1 SGHAT and CDR2 FQNNGV. The CDR3 sequence is 15 residues long. The CDR3 DNA follows: TGTGCCAGCAGCTCTCCGAGCGCCCAGCGGGATACGCAGTATTTT. Protein: CASSSPSAQRDTQYF.

The chain employs TRBV20-1 and TRBJ2-7, with TRBD1 matching over 8 bases. The CDR3 extends over 15 amino acids. Germline trimming cut 5 bases from V and 5 bases from J; bases unmatched to any gene: 14. CDR1 is DFQATT and CDR2 is SNEGSKA in the germline V gene (reference sequence). CDR3 amino acids: CSAVRDRLDRNEQYF. The CDR3 DNA follows: TGCAGTGCTGTCCGGGACAGGTTGGATCGAAACGAGCAGTACTTC.

The CDR3 spells CASSPDRGTSSYNEQFF. Here the CDR3 DNA reads TGTGCCAGCAGCCCCGACAGGGGCACCTCCTCCTACAATGAGCAGTTCTTC. V usage is TRBV5-4 and J usage is TRBJ2-1, with 8 bases aligning to TRBD1. With V trimmed by 4 bases and J by 0 bases, 9 bases remained unmatched. Germline V gene data show CDR1 as SGHNT and CDR2 as YYREEE (reference sequence). The CDR3 totals 17 residues.

In its sample, this clonotype was seen a few times. The genes are TRBV7-2 and TRBJ2-3; 7 nucleotides match TRBD2. J lost 9 bases, V lost 6 bases, and 12 bases had no gene match. This CDR3 is 14 amino acids long. CDR1 SGHTA and CDR2 FQGNSA come from the germline V gene. The CDR3 DNA reads TGTGCCAGCAGAGGGGCGGGGGAAAGGGTCACGCAGTATTTT. Protein product: CASRGAGERVTQYF.

In this sample, this clonotype turned up a few times. V and J are TRBV29-1 and TRBJ2-5; 8 bases map to TRBD2. Germline CDR1 SQVTM, CDR2 ANQGSEA. V lost 8 bases and J lost 5; bases outside the gene matches: 10. The CDR3 is made up of 13 amino acids. This chain's CDR3 is CSSKAGVGETQYF. The CDR3 DNA is TGCAGCTCCAAAGCGGGAGTAGGGGAGACCCAGTACTTC. The entire variable domain, with the rest obtained from reference TRBV29-1 and TRBJ2-5, is as follows: SAVISQKPSRDICQRGTSLTIQCQVDSQVTMMFWYRQQPGQSLTLIATANQGSEATYESGFVIDKFPISRPNLTFSTLTVSNMSPEDSSIYLCSSKAGVGETQYFGPGTRLLVL.

The rearrangement links TRBV5-6 to TRBJ2-1; TRBD2 matches at 11 bases. CDR3 length equals 17 residues. The germline V gene has CDR1 SGHDT and CDR2 YYEEEE. J gave up 7 bases and V 4 bases, and 13 bases lay outside the gene matches. CDR3 bases: TGTGCCAGCAGCCTAAGGCCACTAGCGGGGGTCACAAATGAGCAGTTCTTC. This sequence encodes CASSLRPLAGVTNEQFF.

The chain employs TRBV11-3 and TRBJ2-2; possibly TRBD1 for D (7 bases). Germline-derived CDR1 and CDR2 are SGHNT and YENEEA. The V gene lost 4 bases and the J gene lost 6 bases, with 21 bases spanning the gap. There are 17 residues in the CDR3. The CDR3 DNA reads TGTGCCAGCAGCTCCGCCAGGGGGGCAGGGGACTCCGGGGAGCTGTTTTTT. It specifies CASSSARGAGDSGELFF.

In its sample, this clonotype was seen a few times. V usage is TRBV6-2 or TRBV6-3 and J usage is TRBJ2-5; no firm D call. Deletions cut 6 bases from V and 1 base from J, with 12 bases between. This CDR3 is 14 amino acids long. The germline gives CDR1 MNHEY, CDR2 SVGEGT. The CDR3 region has the DNA TGTGCCAGCAGACACTACAGTCTCCAAGAGACCCAGTACTTC. Translating it yields CASRHYSLQETQYF.

The rearrangement uses TRBV7-2 and TRBJ2-1, with unresolved D. From germline, CDR1 is SGHTA and CDR2 FQGNSA. V gave up 6 bases and J gave up 7 bases, with 10 bases separating them. The CDR3 is made up of 12 amino acids. Here the CDR3 DNA reads TGTGCCAGCAGTCAACTATGGAATGAGCAGTTCTTC. As protein: CASSQLWNEQFF.

This chain uses TRBV20-1 with TRBJ1-4; TRBD1 matches 9 bases. This CDR3 is 13 amino acids long. Germline V gives CDR1 DFQATT, CDR2 SNEGSKA (reference sequence). V lost 5 bases, J lost 4 bases, and 2 bases stayed unmatched. The DNA for the CDR3 is TGCAGTGCTGCGGGACAGGGTAATGAAAAACTGTTTTTT. This translates into CSAAGQGNEKLFF.

V gene TRBV20-1 combines with J gene TRBJ1-6, with 8 bases identical to TRBD1. Germline V lookup: CDR1 DFQATT, CDR2 SNEGSKA (reference sequence). V lost 8 bases to trimming and J lost 7 bases; unmatched junction nucleotides: 10. The CDR3 extends over 14 amino acids. CDR3 in amino acids: CSTQGAVINSPLHF. In nucleotides, the CDR3 is TGCAGTACCCAGGGGGCTGTAATAAATTCACCCCTCCACTTT.

V gene TRBV29-1 combines with J gene TRBJ1-2; D perhaps matches TRBD1 (6 bases). The CDR3 is made up of 12 amino acids. Trimming pared 7 bases from V and 0 bases from J, leaving 9 bases between. Germline V gene data show CDR1 as SQVTM and CDR2 as ANQGSEA. As DNA, the CDR3 is TGCAGCGCTTGGACAGCTAACTATGGCTACACCTTC. It is translated as CSAWTANYGYTF.

This clonotype has just a few counts. The J gene is TRBJ1-2, the V gene TRBV20-1; perhaps TRBD1 as D (6 bases). This CDR3 is 13 amino acids long. CDR1 is DFQATT and CDR2 is SNEGSKA in the germline V gene (reference sequence). V lost 2 bases, J lost 8 bases, and 15 bases lay in between. The CDR3 loop reads CSARSGQGSGYTF. The CDR3 DNA follows: TGCAGTGCTAGATCGGGCCAGGGGAGCGGCTACACCTTC.

The chain has TRBV3-1 and TRBJ2-7; 11 positions agree with TRBD2. V shed 2 bases and J 0 bases; nucleotides not matched to a gene: 3. The germline CDR1 and CDR2 sequences are LGHDT and YNNKEL (reference sequence). This CDR3 spans 16 amino acids. The CDR3 is CASSQRGLADSYEQYF. CDR3 DNA sequence: TGTGCCAGCAGCCAACGGGGACTAGCGGACTCCTACGAGCAGTACTTC.

The chain carries TRBV5-6 and TRBJ1-1, with D maybe TRBD1 (5 bases). Germline V gene sequence: CDR1 SGHDT, CDR2 YYEEEE. Between the trimmed V and J ends, which lost 4 bases and 1 base, there was a span of 14 bases. The CDR3 consists of 15 residues. CDR3 sequence reads: CASSGGSTANTEAFF. The CDR3 coding sequence is TGTGCCAGCAGCGGGGGGTCGACAGCGAACACTGAAGCTTTCTTT.

This clonotype occurred a few times. The chain links TRBV6-1 to TRBJ2-2, with D perhaps TRBD2 (5 bases). This CDR3 spans 13 amino acids. Germline lookup yields CDR1 MNHNS and CDR2 SASEGT. The V end lost 7 bases, the J end lost 1 base, and 7 bases lay between the germline ends. For the CDR3, the DNA is TGTGCCAGCATCGAGGGGAACACCGGGGAGCTGTTTTTT. Its translation: CASIEGNTGELFF.

This clonotype has more than one count but fewer than ten. The chain joins TRBV7-2 to TRBJ2-7, with D unresolved. This CDR3 is 14 amino acids long. Trimming took 7 bases from V and 0 from J, leaving 13 bases between them. In germline, CDR1 is SGHTA, CDR2 FQGNSA. The CDR3 coding sequence is TGTGCCAGCACTTCGTCGAGTTACTCCTACGAGCAGTACTTC. Translating it yields CASTSSSYSYEQYF.

The chain recombines TRBV10-3 with TRBJ2-7; D could derive from TRBD1 or TRBD2 (6 bases each). Trimming removed 2 bases at V and 6 bases at J, with 26 bases between. This CDR3 comprises 18 residues. Looked up from germline, CDR1 is ENHRY and CDR2 is SYGVKD. Here the CDR3 DNA reads TGTGCCATCAGTGAGACCCGGGACACCCGGGGGCTTAGGGGCGAGCAGTACTTC. Translating it yields CAISETRDTRGLRGEQYF.

This clonotype was recorded many times. V is TRBV6-2 or TRBV6-3 and J is TRBJ2-1, with D unresolved. The CDR3 loop spans 9 amino acids. Trimming stripped 4 bases from V and 10 bases from J, with 2 bases between. CDR1 is MNHEY, CDR2 SVGEGT, per germline. Here the CDR3 reads CASSSEQFF. CDR3 bases: TGTGCCAGCAGTTCAGAGCAGTTCTTC.

This clonotype appeared a few times. The chain recombines TRBV6-1 with TRBJ1-6; perhaps TRBD1 as D (5 bases). Germline CDR1 MNHNS, CDR2 SASEGT. V was pared by 5 bases and J by 0 bases, with 11 bases between. The CDR3 loop spans 16 amino acids. The CDR3 DNA sequence: TGTGCCAGCAGTAAAAGGGGTCTCTCCTATAATTCACCCCTCCACTTT. It translates to CASSKRGLSYNSPLHF.

A few counts support this clonotype. This CDR3 reads CASTETGQGTNEQYF. The CDR3 region has the DNA TGTGCCAGCACCGAAACGGGACAGGGGACCAACGAGCAGTACTTC. The J gene is TRBJ2-7, the V gene TRBV7-2, with 10 nucleotides matching TRBD1. The CDR3 has 15 amino acids. CDR1 is SGHTA and CDR2 is FQGNSA in the germline V gene. V lost 7 bases to trimming and J lost 5 bases; unmatched junction nucleotides: 11.

The chain carries TRBV6-5 and TRBJ2-2; 9 bases align to TRBD2. The germline gives CDR1 MNHEY, CDR2 SVGAGI. The ends lost 0 bases at V and 6 bases at J; junction bases unmatched: 5. The CDR3 is 16 residues long. CDR3 in DNA: TGTGCCAGCAGTTACTCTAGCGGGAGTATAGCCGGGGAGCTGTTTTTT. It translates to CASSYSSGSIAGELFF.

This clonotype has a count of ten or more. The V call is TRBV20-1, the J call TRBJ2-1, with a possible D match to TRBD2 (7 bases). The CDR3 runs to 16 residues. Per the germline V gene, CDR1 is DFQATT and CDR2 is SNEGSKA (reference sequence). Trimming left V 5 bases short and J 9 bases short, with 26 bases between. CDR3 protein: CSAPRPGRGRDTEQFF. DNA of the CDR3: TGCAGTGCTCCGAGGCCCGGGCGGGGGCGAGACACTGAGCAGTTCTTC.